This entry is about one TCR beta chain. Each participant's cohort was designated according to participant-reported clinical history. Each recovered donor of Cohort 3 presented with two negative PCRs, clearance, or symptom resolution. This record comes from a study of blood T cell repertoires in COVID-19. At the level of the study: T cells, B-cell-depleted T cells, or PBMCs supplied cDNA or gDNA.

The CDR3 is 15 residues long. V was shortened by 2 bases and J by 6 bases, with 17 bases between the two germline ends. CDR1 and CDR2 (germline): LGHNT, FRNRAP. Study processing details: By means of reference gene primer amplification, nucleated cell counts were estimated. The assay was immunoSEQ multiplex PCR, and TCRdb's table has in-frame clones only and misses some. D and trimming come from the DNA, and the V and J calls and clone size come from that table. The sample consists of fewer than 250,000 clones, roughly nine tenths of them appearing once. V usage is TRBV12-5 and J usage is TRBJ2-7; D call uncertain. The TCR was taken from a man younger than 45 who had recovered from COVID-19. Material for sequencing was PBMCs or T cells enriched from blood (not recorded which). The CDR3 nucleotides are TGTGCTAGTGGTTTGTGGGCTACATTGTTAAGCGAGCAGTACTTC. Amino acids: CASGLWATLLSEQYF. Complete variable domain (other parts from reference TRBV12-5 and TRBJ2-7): DARVTQTPRHKVTEMGQEVTMRCQPILGHNTVFWYRQTMMQGLELLAYFRNRAPLDDSGMPKDRFSAEMPDATLATLKIQPSEPRDSAVYFCASGLWATLLSEQYFGPGTRLTVT.